A single sample gave rise to the 20 T cell receptor beta chains below, sequenced in a study of blood T cell repertoires in COVID-19. The protocol was immunoSEQ multiplex PCR, while the TCRdb copy is restricted to in-frame clones and leaves out a portion. The profile shows some 220,000 clones, 83% of them singletons. Sample: peripheral blood. The source of these receptors is a human donor in a cohort sampled during active COVID-19.

This clone occurred many times. The chain has TRBV5-5 and TRBJ1-1, with 7 bases lining up with TRBD1. The V gene's germline CDR1 is SGHKS and CDR2 YYEKEE (reference sequence). Trimming at V came to 1 base and at J to 6 bases, leaving 9 bases not matched to a gene. CDR3 size: 15 residues. The CDR3 reads CASSLIGGQGAEAFF. The CDR3 DNA is TGTGCCAGCAGCTTGATCGGTGGGCAGGGGGCTGAAGCTTTCTTT.

The CDR3 nucleotides read TGCGCCAGCAGCCGCGACAGGGGCGGCACAGATACGCAGTATTTT. Amino acids: CASSRDRGGTDTQYF. This chain joins TRBV5-1 and TRBJ2-3; 8 nucleotides align to TRBD1. V shed 4 bases and J 1 base; nucleotides not matched to a gene: 5. The CDR3 has 15 residues. The germline V gene encodes CDR1 SGHRS and CDR2 YFSETQ.

The V call is TRBV28, the J call TRBJ2-3; 11 bases line up with TRBD1. V lost 7 bases to trimming and J lost 2 bases; unmatched junction nucleotides: 5. The CDR3 is made up of 15 amino acids. In germline, CDR1 is MDHEN, CDR2 SYDVKM. For the CDR3, the DNA is TGTGCCAGCACCCGGACAGGGGGCATCACAGATACGCAGTATTTT. Protein product: CASTRTGGITDTQYF.

The chain combines TRBV9 with TRBJ1-1; TRBD1 might be the D (6 bases). This CDR3 region has 15 residues. Germline V gives CDR1 SGDLS, CDR2 YYNGEE. V shed 0 bases and J shed 5 bases, with 14 bases lying between them. CDR3 coding DNA: TGTGCCAGCAGCGTAGAGGCAGGGGAAGATACTGAAGCTTTCTTT. It translates to CASSVEAGEDTEAFF.

The V call is TRBV7-2, the J call TRBJ1-5; 10 bases are shared with TRBD1. The CDR3 covers 14 residues. The trim removed 4 bases at V and 7 bases at J, leaving 4 bases unmatched. The germline CDR1 and CDR2 sequences are SGHTA and FQGNSA. The CDR3 coding sequence is TGTGCCAGCAGCTCCGGGACAGGGGAACAGCCCCAGCATTTT. This gives the protein CASSSGTGEQPQHF.

V usage is TRBV3-1 (or the pseudogene TRBV3-2) and J usage is TRBJ2-3; TRBD1 might be the D (6 bases). Germline assignment: CDR1 LGHDT and CDR2 YNNKEL (reference sequence). The CDR3 totals 13 residues. The V end lost 4 bases, the J end lost 5 bases, and 10 bases lay between the germline ends. This chain's CDR3 is CASSPLQGDTQYF. The DNA of the CDR3 is TGTGCCAGCAGCCCGTTACAGGGAGATACGCAGTATTTT.

The CDR3 nucleotides read TGTGCCAGCTCACTTACAGGGAGATATCAGCCCCAGCATTTT. Protein: CASSLTGRYQPQHF. The chain employs TRBV18 and TRBJ1-5, with D possibly matching TRBD1 (6 bases). The V end was cut by 4 bases, the J end by 5 bases, with 12 bases between. This CDR3 is built from 14 residues. Germline CDR1 reads KGHSH; CDR2 reads LQKENI.

The chain uses TRBV15 and TRBJ1-1, with TRBD1 identical over 9 bases. Germline assignment: CDR1 LNHNV and CDR2 YYDKDF (reference sequence). The CDR3 covers 14 residues. J gave up 11 bases and V 2 bases, and 9 bases lay outside the gene matches. In nucleotides, the CDR3 is TGTGCCACCAGCAGAAACTACCGGGACAGGGATGCTTTCTTT. Amino acid sequence: CATSRNYRDRDAFF.

The rearrangement links TRBV4-2 to TRBJ1-2, with D possibly matching TRBD1 (5 bases). Germline CDR1 and CDR2: LGHNA and YNFKEQ. The V end was cut by 3 bases, the J end by 3 bases, with 11 bases between. This CDR3 has 14 residues. The CDR3: CASSQGPGDYGYTF. The CDR3 DNA reads as TGTGCCAGCAGCCAGGGGCCGGGTGACTATGGCTACACCTTC.

The chain is built from TRBV5-4 and TRBJ1-1; 8 nucleotides agree with TRBD1. V dropped 2 bases and J dropped 2; count of bases not matched to a gene: 5. The CDR3 has 15 residues. CDR1 is SGHNT, CDR2 YYREEE, per germline (reference sequence). The CDR3 loop is CASSLYRGGNTEAFF. The DNA for the CDR3 is TGTGCCAGCAGCTTATACAGGGGGGGAAACACTGAAGCTTTCTTT.

V usage is TRBV13 and J usage is TRBJ1-4; 10 bases align to TRBD1. V lost 2 bases, J lost 0 bases, and 3 bases stayed unmatched. This CDR3 comprises 17 residues. Germline V gene lookup returns CDR1 PRHDT and CDR2 FYEKMQ (reference sequence). The CDR3 sequence is CASSLRDRGPTNEKLFF. The DNA of the CDR3 is TGTGCCAGCAGCTTAAGGGACAGGGGACCAACTAATGAAAAACTGTTTTTT.

This clone has more than one count but fewer than ten. The chain couples TRBV29-1 to TRBJ2-5, with TRBD2 matching 7 bases. CDR3 length: 14 amino acids. Trimming cost V 7 bases and J 7 bases; bases outside gene matches: 15. CDR1 and CDR2 (germline): SQVTM, ANQGSEA. The chain's CDR3 is CSAMGAGGGSTQYF. CDR3 DNA: TGCAGCGCGATGGGAGCGGGCGGGGGTTCGACCCAGTACTTC.

This clone was counted only a few times. CDR3 residues: CASSLTTQETQYF. In DNA, the CDR3 is TGTGCCAGCAGCCTTACTACCCAAGAGACCCAGTACTTC. The chain joins TRBV5-6 to TRBJ2-5; D is unresolved. V was pared by 4 bases and J by 1 base, with 8 bases between. The germline gives CDR1 SGHDT, CDR2 YYEEEE. The CDR3 length is 13 residues.

CDR3 sequence: CSASVQNEQFF. CDR3 in DNA: TGCAGTGCTAGTGTCCAGAATGAGCAGTTCTTC. This chain connects TRBV20-1 to TRBJ2-1, with D unresolved. From germline, CDR1 is DFQATT and CDR2 SNEGSKA (reference sequence). Trimming stripped 3 bases from V and 7 bases from J, with 7 bases between. This CDR3 is built from 11 residues.

The rearrangement uses TRBV6-6 and TRBJ1-4; weak D call: TRBD1 (6 bases). V lost 2 bases and J 6 bases, leaving 16 bases between the germline ends. CDR1 and CDR2 (germline): MNHNY, SVGAGI (reference sequence). The CDR3 has 16 amino acids. CDR3 nucleotides: TGTGCCAGCAGTTACACCTACAGGGCTGGGGATGAAAAACTGTTTTTT. Residues: CASSYTYRAGDEKLFF.

The chain uses TRBV4-2 and TRBJ1-4; 8 positions match TRBD1. The germline V gene has CDR1 LGHNA and CDR2 YNFKEQ. This CDR3 region has 16 residues. Unmatched junction bases numbered 9, after V lost 3 bases and J lost 6 bases. CDR3 loop: CASSQDRDLGYEKLFF. The DNA for the CDR3 is TGTGCCAGCAGCCAGGACAGGGATCTGGGGTATGAAAAACTGTTTTTT.

The chain joins TRBV14 to TRBJ2-5, with 7 bases matching TRBD2. The germline V gene has CDR1 SGHDN and CDR2 FVKESK. This CDR3 contains 13 residues. The V segment lost 4 bases and the J segment 2 bases; nucleotides outside the gene matches: 1. Here the CDR3 DNA reads TGTGCCAGCAGCCCCGGGGGGCAAGAGACCCAGTACTTC. This sequence encodes CASSPGGQETQYF.

The chain joins TRBV3-1 (or the pseudogene TRBV3-2) to TRBJ1-2, with TRBD1 identical over 7 bases. V gave up 4 bases and J gave up 6 bases; unmatched junction bases: 11. Germline V gene sequence: CDR1 LGHDT, CDR2 YNNKEL (reference sequence). This CDR3 region has 15 residues. This chain's CDR3 is CASSPTGAAIDGYTF. CDR3 nucleotides: TGTGCCAGCAGCCCTACAGGGGCCGCGATTGATGGCTACACCTTC.

This clone is a singleton in its sample. This rearrangement joins TRBV7-9 to TRBJ1-1; the D is unclear. The ends were cut back, 1 base at V and 9 bases at J, with 9 bases in the middle. Germline lookup yields CDR1 SEHNR and CDR2 FQNEAQ (reference sequence). The CDR3 has 12 residues. CDR3 coding DNA: TGTGCCAGCAGCTTAGATGGCCACCAAGCTTTCTTT. As protein: CASSLDGHQAFF.

The V gene is TRBV10-3, the J gene TRBJ2-7; TRBD1 agrees at 10 bases. The J segment lost 6 bases and the V segment lost 4 bases, leaving 9 bases of the junction unmatched. This CDR3 has 15 residues. Germline CDR1 and CDR2: ENHRY and SYGVKD. CDR3 DNA sequence: TGTGCCATCAGTGGAGACAGGGGGCGCGAAATCGAGCAGTACTTC. It encodes CAISGDRGREIEQYF.